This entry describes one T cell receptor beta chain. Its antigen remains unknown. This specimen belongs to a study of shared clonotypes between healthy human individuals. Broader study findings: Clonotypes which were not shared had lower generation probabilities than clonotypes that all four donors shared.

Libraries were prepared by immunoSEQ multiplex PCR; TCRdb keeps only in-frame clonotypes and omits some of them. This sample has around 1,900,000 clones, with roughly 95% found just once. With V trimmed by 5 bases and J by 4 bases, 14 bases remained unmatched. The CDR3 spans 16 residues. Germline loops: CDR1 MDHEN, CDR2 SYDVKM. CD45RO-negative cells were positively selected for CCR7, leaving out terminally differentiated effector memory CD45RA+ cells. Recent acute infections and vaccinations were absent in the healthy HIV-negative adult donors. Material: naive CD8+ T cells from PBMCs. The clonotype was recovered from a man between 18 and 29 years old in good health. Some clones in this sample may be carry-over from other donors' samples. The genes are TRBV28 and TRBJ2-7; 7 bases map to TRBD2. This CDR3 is CASSVLGGGPSYEQYF. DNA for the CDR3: TGTGCCAGCAGTGTACTGGGGGGAGGGCCATCTTACGAGCAGTACTTC.